Below are 6 T cell receptor beta chains sequenced from a single sample in a study of T-cell memory formation after mild COVID-19 (dated by TCRdb to about 2021). Library generation was performed with 5' RACE. Sequencing was carried out with an Illumina NovaSeq 6000. Through fastp at Q25 and MiXCR, TCRdb rebuilt clones from the public reads, retaining in-frame beta chains. Merged by CDR3 protein, the rows form single entries marked with the most common genes and DNA. The sample table lists 110,000 to 150,000 distinct CDR3 sequences, 20% to 25% of them with a count of one. Of the sample, 24% is held by the ten largest clones. Source material: PBMCs or a T cell subset sorted from them (not recorded which). These receptors all come from an adult woman who had mild COVID-19 (a few samples of this study predate the infection). The sample titles of this study are shuffled in the database, so cell type and time point are left out; the donor was told from shared clones.

This clonotype has only a few counts. The chain has TRBV24-1 and TRBJ2-1; TRBD1 matches at 7 bases. Germline CDR1 is KGHDR and CDR2 is SFDVKD. The ends lost 4 bases at V and 14 bases at J; junction bases unmatched: 7. The CDR3 loop spans 12 amino acids. This CDR3 is CATSETDREKFF. In DNA form, the CDR3 reads TGTGCCACCAGTGAAACCGACAGGGAAAAGTTCTTC.

Only one count was recorded for this clonotype. The V and J genes are TRBV9 and TRBJ1-2; TRBD1 matches at 7 bases. CDR3 size: 15 residues. The ends lost 0 bases at V and 8 bases at J; junction bases unmatched: 10. Germline V gene lookup returns CDR1 SGDLS and CDR2 YYNGEE. This chain's CDR3 is CASSVARTGQSGYTF. CDR3 DNA: TGTGCCAGCAGCGTAGCTCGGACAGGACAATCGGGCTACACCTTC. The whole variable domain, remainder taken from reference TRBV9 and TRBJ1-2, is DSGVTQTPKHLITATGQRVTLRCSPRSGDLSVYWYQQSLDQGLQFLIQYYNGEERAKGNILERFSAQQFPDLHSELNLSSLELGDSALYFCASSVARTGQSGYTFGSGTRLTVV.

V is TRBV24-1 and J is TRBJ2-5; 8 nucleotides line up with TRBD2. The ends lost 1 base at V and 0 bases at J; junction bases unmatched: 3. The CDR3 runs 16 residues. Per germline, CDR1 KGHDR and CDR2 SFDVKD. The CDR3 loop reads CATSDFPSGYQETQYF. CDR3 nucleotide sequence: TGTGCCACCAGTGATTTCCCTAGCGGGTACCAAGAGACCCAGTACTTC.

Worth noting for this clonotype: An end of the junction does not agree with germline; a read error may underlie this. The CDR3 loop reads CDSSVETSGYNEQFF. The CDR3 DNA sequence: TGTGACAGCAGCGTAGAAACTAGCGGATACAATGAGCAGTTCTTC. This sequence joins TRBV9 and TRBJ2-1, with 8 bases matching TRBD2. This CDR3 spans 15 amino acids. The germline gives CDR1 SGDLS, CDR2 YYNGEE.

The chain joins TRBV24-1 to TRBJ1-1; weak D call: TRBD1 (5 bases). CDR1 and CDR2 (germline): KGHDR, SFDVKD. This CDR3 has 15 amino acids. V was shortened by 1 base and J by 3 bases, with 11 bases between the two germline ends. CDR3 DNA sequence: TGTGCCACCAGTGATTTCCGGCAGGGACACACTGAAGCTTTCTTT. It yields the protein CATSDFRQGHTEAFF.

J is TRBJ1-6 and V is TRBV6-5; D might be TRBD1 (6 bases). The CDR3 covers 14 residues. Deletions cut 6 bases from V and 5 bases from J, with 11 bases between. The germline gives CDR1 MNHEY, CDR2 SVGAGI. CDR3 sequence: CASRGGLNNSPLHF. In DNA form, the CDR3 reads TGTGCCAGCAGGGGGGGCCTTAATAATTCACCCCTCCACTTT.